These T cell receptor beta chains were read from a single sample in a study of cytomegalovirus exposure and HLA in healthy donors. The repertoire was sequenced with immunoSEQ multiplex PCR; TCRdb's copy has only in-frame clones and lacks some. The repertoire consists of roughly 120,000 clones, with roughly 84% occurring once and the leading ten covering less than 7.5%. Sequences were obtained from PBMCs. Receptors originate from a man aged 30 to 39 in good health and CMV-seropositive. CDR3s include the opening cysteine and the closing phenylalanine or tryptophan. A D gene is named only where the DNA matches it firmly. Size is stated for part of the rows, as once, few or many counts, or as a class when the clone is expanded.

j_gene | abundance | v_gene | d_gene | CDR3aa | CDR3nt
TRBJ2-7 | NA | TRBV18 | TRBD1 | CASSPGQGSSYEQYF | TGTGCCAGCTCACCTGGACAGGGGAGCTCCTACGAGCAGTACTTC
TRBJ2-2 | few | TRBV2 | TRBD2 | CASSDLAGVDTGELFF | TGTGCCAGCAGTGACCTAGCGGGGGTCGACACCGGGGAGCTGTTTTTT
TRBJ2-5 | few | TRBV5-6 | TRBD1 | CASSAIGQGQETQYF | TGTGCCAGCAGTGCCATTGGACAGGGACAAGAGACCCAGTACTTC
TRBJ1-1 | NA | TRBV29-1 | NA | CSVEVEQYNPMNTEAFF | TGCAGCGTTGAAGTCGAACAGTACAACCCCATGAACACTGAAGCTTTCTTT
TRBJ2-7 | NA | TRBV6-1 | TRBD1 | CASSEGQGQAYEQYF | TGTGCCAGCAGTGAAGGACAGGGGCAGGCCTACGAGCAGTACTTC
TRBJ2-5 | NA | TRBV7-3 | TRBD2 | CASSPGLAGGQETQYF | TGTGCCAGCAGCCCCGGACTAGCGGGGGGGCAAGAGACCCAGTACTTC
TRBJ1-1 | NA | TRBV30 | NA | CAWSKGPNTEAFF | TGTGCCTGGAGCAAGGGGCCGAACACTGAAGCTTTCTTT
TRBJ1-2 | NA | TRBV5-6 | TRBD1 | CASSFGTGGYYGYTF | TGTGCCAGCAGCTTCGGGACAGGGGGATACTATGGCTACACCTTC
TRBJ1-2 | NA | TRBV6-1 | NA | CASSEGGYGYTF | TGTGCCAGCAGTGAGGGGGGGTATGGCTACACCTTC
TRBJ2-6 | NA | TRBV19 | TRBD2 | CASRGGLAGANSGANVLTF | TGTGCCAGTAGGGGTGGACTAGCGGGGGCAAACTCTGGGGCCAACGTCCTGACTTTC
TRBJ2-7 | once | TRBV4-2 | NA | CASSQAGGTYEQYF | TGTGCCAGCAGCCAAGCCGGGGGAACCTACGAGCAGTACTTC
TRBJ1-4 | NA | TRBV5-4 | TRBD1 | CASSLGTGGGIEKLFF | TGTGCCAGCAGCTTGGGTACAGGGGGGGGTATCGAAAAACTGTTTTTT